This T cell receptor beta chain derives from a study of T cell changes during pregnancy in multiple sclerosis. CDR3 size: 14 residues. With 4 bases removed from V and 2 bases from J, the gap between germline ends came to 6 bases. Germline assignment: CDR1 SGHAT and CDR2 FQNNGV. The method was immunoSEQ multiplex PCR; TCRdb's version includes in-frame clones alone and lacks a portion of them. The data contain 65,000 to 85,000 clones, roughly 94% of them seen just once; the ten biggest clones take up approximately 0.15%. The sequence was collected from a female donor with multiple sclerosis, enrolled in a pregnancy study. Sequencing was performed on CD4+ T cells from peripheral blood mononuclear cells, taken after pregnancy. This rearrangement joins TRBV11-2 to TRBJ2-6; D remains ambiguous. The CDR3 loop is CASSSFTGANVLTF. The CDR3, as DNA: TGTGCCAGCAGCTCTTTTACTGGGGCCAACGTCCTGACTTTC.